This record concerns one T cell receptor beta chain sequence. Its antigen remains unidentified. This specimen belongs to a study of cytomegalovirus exposure and HLA in healthy donors. Study results and limitations: The authors confirmed in vitro that a few CMV-associated chains were specific for CMV antigens. In a later analysis, a genetic analysis reported fewer productive-TCR N-insertions in an Asian-associated ancestry cluster than the cohort average.

The germline V gene has CDR1 SGHRS and CDR2 YFSETQ. Trimming took off 2 bases at V and 10 bases at J, with 22 bases between the two ends. CDR3 length: 17 amino acids. Primers included in the PCR were 60 Vbeta and 13 Jbeta primers. The protocol was immunoSEQ multiplex PCR, while the TCRdb copy is restricted to in-frame clones and leaves out a portion. Among 150,000 to 200,000 clones listed, 80% were seen once. This chain joins TRBV5-1 and TRBJ1-6, with a tentative D call TRBD1 (6 bases). Sequencing was performed on PBMCs. The TCR comes from a young woman in good health and CMV-seronegative. Here the CDR3 reads CASSFRTKAQGPSPLHF. The CDR3 DNA reads as TGCGCCAGCAGCTTTAGGACGAAGGCACAGGGTCCATCACCCCTCCACTTT.